This section outlines one T cell receptor (beta chain) sequence together with its context. Its antigen is currently unknown. The data stem from a study of beta chain features in type 1 diabetes. Overall study results and limits: Shorter TCRB CDR3s, moderately but significantly so, were found in Type 1 diabetes patients in all four CD4+ subsets. Whether HLA type affects TCRB rearrangement stayed undetermined in the present work. cDNA sequencing could over-represent cells with high TCR expression.

The authors sorted CD4+ naive, central memory, regulatory and stem cell-like memory cells via CD45RO/CCR7/CD25/CD127/CD95/CD27. The entirety of the isolated RNA underwent reverse transcription, so expressed TCRB transcripts were sequenced. Method: immunoSEQ multiplex PCR; TCRdb's copy keeps in-frame clones and lacks some. The sample carries some 130,000 clones, 9% recorded once. J gave up 6 bases and V 5 bases, and 9 bases lay outside the gene matches. From germline, CDR1 is SGDLS and CDR2 YYNGEE. This CDR3 is 14 amino acids long. Sequenced material: central memory CD4+ T cells from blood. The source is a man younger than 40 with type 1 diabetes. This chain joins TRBV9 and TRBJ1-2, with 8 bases fitting TRBD1. CDR3: CASSTGRGLDGYTF. CDR3 coding DNA: TGTGCCAGCAGTACCGGCAGGGGGCTCGATGGCTACACCTTC.